This T cell receptor (beta chain) was recovered during a study of blood T cell repertoires in COVID-19. TCRdb's copy holds only in-frame clones and misses some; the assay was immunoSEQ multiplex PCR. Among fewer than 350,000 clones listed, more than 80% were seen once. This clone was counted between two and nine times. Germline V gene sequence: CDR1 LGHNA, CDR2 YNFKEQ. Unmatched junction bases numbered 7, after V lost 4 bases and J lost 4 bases. This CDR3 contains 15 residues. The sequencing sample was made of PBMCs or T cells enriched from blood (not recorded which). The V and J genes are TRBV4-2 and TRBJ2-7; TRBD1 agrees at 10 bases. The TCR was taken from a woman aged 25-40 years with acute COVID-19. This CDR3 is CASSRGTGDFYEQYF. For the CDR3, the DNA is TGTGCCAGCAGCCGAGGGACAGGGGATTTTTACGAGCAGTACTTC.